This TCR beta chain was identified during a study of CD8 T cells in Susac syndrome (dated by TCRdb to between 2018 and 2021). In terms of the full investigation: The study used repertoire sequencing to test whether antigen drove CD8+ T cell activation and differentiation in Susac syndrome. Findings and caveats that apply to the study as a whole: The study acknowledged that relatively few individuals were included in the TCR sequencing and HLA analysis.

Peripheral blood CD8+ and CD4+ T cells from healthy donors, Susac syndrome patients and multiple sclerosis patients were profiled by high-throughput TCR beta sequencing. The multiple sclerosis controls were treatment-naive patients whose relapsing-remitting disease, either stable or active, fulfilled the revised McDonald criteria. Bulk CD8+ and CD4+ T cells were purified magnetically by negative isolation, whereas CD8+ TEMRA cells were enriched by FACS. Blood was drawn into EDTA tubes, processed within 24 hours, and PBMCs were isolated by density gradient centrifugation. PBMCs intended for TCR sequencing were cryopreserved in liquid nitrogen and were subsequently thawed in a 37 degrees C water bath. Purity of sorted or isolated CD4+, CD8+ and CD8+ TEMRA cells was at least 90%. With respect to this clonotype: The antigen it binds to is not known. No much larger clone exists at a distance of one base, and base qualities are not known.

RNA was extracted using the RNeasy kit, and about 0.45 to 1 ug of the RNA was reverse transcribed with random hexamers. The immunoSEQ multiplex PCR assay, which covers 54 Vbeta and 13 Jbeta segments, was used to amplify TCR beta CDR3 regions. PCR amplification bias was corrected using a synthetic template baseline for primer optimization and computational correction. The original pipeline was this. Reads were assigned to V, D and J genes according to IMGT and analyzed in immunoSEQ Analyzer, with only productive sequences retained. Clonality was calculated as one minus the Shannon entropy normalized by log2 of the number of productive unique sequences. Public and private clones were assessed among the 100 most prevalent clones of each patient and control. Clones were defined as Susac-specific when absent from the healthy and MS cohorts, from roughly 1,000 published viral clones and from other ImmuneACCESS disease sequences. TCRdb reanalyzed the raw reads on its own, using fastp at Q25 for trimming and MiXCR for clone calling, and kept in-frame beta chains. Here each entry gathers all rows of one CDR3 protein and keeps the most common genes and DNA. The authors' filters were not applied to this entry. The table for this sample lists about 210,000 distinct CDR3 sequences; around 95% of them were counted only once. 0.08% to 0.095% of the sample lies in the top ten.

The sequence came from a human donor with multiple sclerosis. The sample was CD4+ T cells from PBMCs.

The CDR3 protein: CASSPITITDQGGEQYF. The DNA sequence is given as TGTGCCAGCTCACCAATCACAATTACTGACCAGGGCGGGGAGCAGTACTTC. This sequence uses TRBV18 and TRBJ2-7; the D gene cannot be resolved beyond TRBD1 or TRBD2, each matching 5 bases. Reading the germline V gene gives CDR1 KGHSH and CDR2 LQKENI. V lost 2 bases and J lost 7 bases; the stretch between them is 24 bases long. Measured from the cysteine to the phenylalanine, the CDR3 is 17 residues long. Only the CDR3 DNA stays, 51 bases, in frame from base 1. With all but the CDR3 taken from the reference TRBV18 and TRBJ2-7 genes, the full variable domain is: NAGVMQNPRHLVRRRGQEARLRCSPMKGHSHVYWYRQLPEEGLKFMVYLQKENIIDESGMPKERFSAEFPKEGPSILRIQQVVRGDSAAYFCASSPITITDQGGEQYFGPGTRLTVT.